This record looks at one TCR beta chain sequence and its context. Its antigen is unknown. Per-base qualities were not stored, and no clone one base away is much larger. The entry originates in a study of blood T cells in healthy people across ages (dated by TCRdb to about 2015). For the study in its entirety: In model experiments, roughly one uniquely barcoded TCR beta cDNA molecule per two T cells was captured by template switching. To avoid experimental bias, donors of different ages were randomly spread across the sequencing lanes. Four age groups were formed from the donors: young (average approximately 15 years), middle-aged (around 39), aged (roughly 56) and long-lived (less than 85). Two additional independent replicas of 1 million unique cDNA reads from the same blood draw were analyzed for two donors (one aged 18 to 30 and one aged 80 or older). The study measured age-related changes in TCR beta repertoire diversity using deep sequencing normalized with unique cDNA molecular identifiers. General study outcomes and caveats: Because the CMV infection status of the donors was unknown, age-related changes in expanded clonotypes may potentially have been confounded. The percentage of naive T cells measured by flow cytometry correlated strongly with observed TCR beta diversity. Bulk unsorted PBMC profiling prevented conclusive comparison of naive and antigen-experienced compartments. Compared with the aged group, the long-lived group had more naive CD4+ T cells, fewer expanded clones and increased TCR diversity, suggesting age selection. Total diversity estimates from one million sequenced T cells were considered lower bounds and underestimates. As age increased, observed TCR beta diversity per million T cells dropped in a roughly linear way, and a significant reduction was already evident by age about 40.

Library preparation used 5' RACE. Sequencing was carried out with an Illumina HiSeq 2500. A second PCR of roughly 7 to 11 cycles was performed with a sample-barcoded 5' primer and a J-beta primer mix. A template-switch 5' adaptor carrying 12 random nucleotides introduced a unique molecular identifier onto each TCR beta cDNA molecule. Each sample yielded at least 2.5 million CDR3-containing paired-end reads. All of the RNA was converted into first-strand cDNA using the Mint cDNA synthesis kit, with a TRBC-specific oligonucleotide serving as the primer. All cDNA was treated with uracil-DNA glycosylase and then went through a first 18-cycle PCR with the universal primers M1SS and BC2_uni_R. For the original study's pipeline: Each sample was normalized by randomly selecting 1 million high-quality reads, each carrying a distinct molecular identifier. Reads with shared molecular identifiers were discarded instead of being binned into consensus sequences. MiTCR, set to a Q25 quality threshold and the strictest error-elimination algorithm, was used for CDR3 identification, clonotype clustering and error correction. A nonparametric unseen species model with Euler transformation was used to estimate a lower bound on total TCR beta diversity. Using fastp trimming at Q25 and MiXCR clonotype assembly, TCRdb reanalyzed the public sequencing data and kept in-frame beta chains. Rows are unified per CDR3 protein, each entry keeping the most common DNA and genes. These V and J calls originate from TCRdb's pipeline instead of the authors' own analysis. The sample table shows over 950,000 distinct CDR3 sequences, and roughly two fifths are seen once. The leading ten clones occupy under 15% of the sample.

The CDR3, cysteine through phenylalanine, is 13 amino acids long. Only the CDR3 region is kept as DNA, spanning 39 bases read in frame from base 1. Trimming costs V 8 bases and J 2 bases, and their ends lie 7 bases apart. CDR1 and CDR2 (ENHRY, SYGVKD) derive from the germline V gene. Systemically healthy Caucasian individuals from Russia, 39 in total and aged about 6 to 100 years, were included as donors. Each donor gave roughly 9 milliliters of peripheral blood, drawn into EDTA-treated Vacutainer tubes. Ficoll-Paque density-gradient centrifugation was used to isolate PBMCs, with at least 7 million per sample. Total RNA, at least 5 micrograms per sample, was extracted from PBMCs with Trizol reagent. Naive CD45RAhigh/CD27high T cell percentages were measured by flow cytometry on a PBMC aliquot from every donor.

The clonotype comes from a man younger than 35 in good health. Recombination joined TRBV10-3 with TRBJ2-6; too little of a D gene remains to name it. The specimen was blood. The CDR3 here reads CAISPAGANVLTF. The base sequence is TGTGCCATCTCTCCAGCTGGGGCCAACGTCCTGACTTTC.